The sequence of this T cell receptor beta chain was determined in a study of blood T cell repertoires in COVID-19. After removal of 2 bases from V and 4 bases from J, the junction contained 1 base not matched to a gene. CDR3 size: 13 residues. In germline, CDR1 is MNHEY, CDR2 SVGEGT. Worth noting for this clone: Within the sample, other DNA sequences also encode this same CDR3.

How the authors handled the data: Nucleated cell counts were estimated from reference gene primer amplification. Clones were read by immunoSEQ multiplex PCR, and TCRdb kept only the in-frame ones, dropping some. V and J calls plus clone size are reproduced from that table; the DNA served to infer D and trimming. The sample records 270,000 or so clones, about 85% being singletons. V gene TRBV6-2 or TRBV6-3 combines with J gene TRBJ2-7; 8 bases agree with TRBD2. The specimen sequenced was PBMCs or T cells enriched from blood (not recorded which). This sequence originates from a woman aged 50 to 60 who had been exposed to COVID-19. CDR3 sequence (DNA): TGTGCCAGCAGTTACCCGGGGGGGTACGAGCAGTACTTC. Translated: CASSYPGGYEQYF.